Below are 27 T cell receptor beta chains sequenced from a single sample in a study of cytomegalovirus exposure and HLA in healthy donors. The PCR had 60 Vbeta and 13 Jbeta primers. Sequenced by immunoSEQ multiplex PCR; TCRdb stores in-frame clones only, minus some. The repertoire holds over 200,000 clones, with 60% to 80% as singletons. Sequencing was carried out using PBMCs. The receptors come from a male donor in good health and CMV-seronegative.

The chain is built from TRBV19 and TRBJ2-3, with D perhaps TRBD1 (5 bases). CDR3 size: 16 residues. CDR1 LNHDA and CDR2 SQIVND come from the germline V gene (reference sequence). V lost 5 bases and J lost 1, with 16 bases in between. CDR3 DNA: TGTGCCAGTAGTCCCTCGGTAGGGGCTGGCACAGATACGCAGTATTTT. This encodes CASSPSVGAGTDTQYF.

This chain connects TRBV10-3 to TRBJ2-7; D unresolved. The CDR3 spans 14 residues. Germline assignment: CDR1 ENHRY and CDR2 SYGVKD. The V end lost 3 bases, the J end lost 0 bases, and 9 bases lay between the germline ends. CDR3 protein: CAISDERSSYEQYF. In DNA form, the CDR3 reads TGTGCCATCAGTGATGAGAGGAGCTCCTACGAGCAGTACTTC.

V is TRBV5-5 and J is TRBJ1-5; TRBD1 aligns across 7 bases. J was trimmed by 4 bases and V by 4 bases; bases with no gene match: 14. This CDR3 region has 17 residues. Germline CDR1 is SGHKS and CDR2 is YYEKEE (reference sequence). The DNA of the CDR3 is TGTGCCAGCAGCCCTATAGTCCCGACAGGGACAAATCAGCCCCAGCATTTT. Translation: CASSPIVPTGTNQPQHF.

The chain recombines TRBV9 with TRBJ2-1, with 8 bases fitting TRBD2. Trimming took 9 bases from V and 6 from J; bases not matched to a gene: 11. The CDR3 loop spans 14 amino acids. The germline CDR1 and CDR2 sequences are SGDLS and YYNGEE. The CDR3 DNA reads TGTGCCACCATAGCGGGACCCAAAGCCAATGAGCAGTTCTTC. Protein product: CATIAGPKANEQFF.

The rearrangement links TRBV5-4 to TRBJ2-7; the D gene is possibly TRBD2 (7 bases). CDR3 length: 17 residues. Trimming removed 0 bases from V and 3 bases from J, with 19 bases in between. Germline CDR1 SGHNT, CDR2 YYREEE (reference sequence). For the CDR3, the DNA is TGTGCCAGCAGCTTGGTGGGGGGGGGCGCCTCCCTCTACGAGCAGTACTTC. Translation: CASSLVGGGASLYEQYF.

This clone was found a few times. The genes are TRBV5-4 and TRBJ2-7, with D perhaps matching TRBD2 (6 bases). CDR3 length equals 15 residues. CDR1 is SGHNT, CDR2 YYREEE, per germline (reference sequence). V lost 1 base, J lost 7 bases, and 18 bases lay in between. The CDR3 sequence: CASSLTGSVSGEQYF. In nucleotides, the CDR3 is TGTGCCAGCAGCTTGACCGGGAGTGTCTCGGGGGAGCAGTACTTC.

V gene TRBV18 combines with J gene TRBJ1-1; D is ambiguous. From germline, CDR1 is KGHSH and CDR2 LQKENI. With 6 bases removed from V and 7 bases from J, the gap between germline ends came to 15 bases. The CDR3 length is 13 residues. CDR3 coding DNA: TGTGCCAGCTCCTCTCTCGACGGGGTTGAAGCTTTCTTT. Protein: CASSSLDGVEAFF.

The rearrangement links TRBV7-3 to TRBJ2-1; the match to TRBD2 covers 9 bases. The CDR3 totals 19 residues. J was trimmed by 1 base and V by 5 bases; bases with no gene match: 15. Germline CDR1 and CDR2: SGHTA and FQGTGA. In DNA, the CDR3 is TGTGCCAGCAGCCTCGATGGGCGGGAGGGACTTAGTTCCTACAATGAGCAGTTCTTC. Translation: CASSLDGREGLSSYNEQFF.

The genes are TRBV10-3 and TRBJ2-1; TRBD1 might be the D (6 bases). V lost 7 bases, J lost 8 bases, and 15 bases lay in between. Germline CDR1 reads ENHRY; CDR2 reads SYGVKD. This CDR3 is 13 amino acids long. The CDR3 DNA reads as TGTGCCATCAAACCAGACAGGAACGATGAGCAGTTCTTC. Protein sequence: CAIKPDRNDEQFF.

The gene calls are TRBV18 and TRBJ2-6, with 7 bases fitting TRBD1. This CDR3 has 15 amino acids. J lost 2 bases, V lost 5 bases, and 3 bases had no gene match. Germline CDR1 reads KGHSH; CDR2 reads LQKENI. The CDR3, as DNA: TGTGCCAGCTCAACTACAGGGGCTGGGGCCAACGTCCTGACTTTC. This translates into CASSTTGAGANVLTF.

V and J are TRBV29-1 and TRBJ1-3; D gene ambiguous. The V gene lost 1 base and the J gene lost 3 bases, with 13 bases spanning the gap. Germline CDR1 SQVTM, CDR2 ANQGSEA. The CDR3 contains 15 residues. The CDR3 region has the DNA TGCAGCGTTGAAGCCTCATGGGAGGATGGAAACACCATATATTTT. Its translation: CSVEASWEDGNTIYF.

This rearrangement joins TRBV5-1 to TRBJ2-1; 10 bases match TRBD2. Germline CDR1 reads SGHRS; CDR2 reads YFSETQ. The trim removed 4 bases at V and 0 bases at J, leaving 7 bases unmatched. CDR3 length: 17 amino acids. The CDR3 bases are TGCGCCAGCAGCCTACTGCCTAGCGGGAGCTCCTACAATGAGCAGTTCTTC. Translation gives CASSLLPSGSSYNEQFF. The full variable domain, its missing parts supplied by reference TRBV5-1 and TRBJ2-1, is KAGVTQTPRYLIKTRGQQVTLSCSPISGHRSVSWYQQTPGQGLQFLFEYFSETQRNKGNFPGRFSGRQFSNSRSEMNVSTLELGDSALYLCASSLLPSGSSYNEQFFGPGTRLTVL.

This clone was seen just once. This chain joins TRBV11-2 and TRBJ2-1; D might be TRBD1 (6 bases). The CDR3 loop spans 12 amino acids. CDR1 and CDR2 (germline): SGHAT, FQNNGV. The ends were cut back, 3 bases at V and 10 bases at J, with 10 bases in the middle. CDR3 protein: CASSFLDREQFF. The CDR3 DNA follows: TGTGCCAGCAGCTTTTTAGACAGGGAGCAGTTCTTC.

The rearrangement joins TRBV19 to TRBJ2-2; the D gene is possibly TRBD2 (6 bases). V was shortened by 6 bases and J by 4 bases, with 12 bases between the two germline ends. This CDR3 has 14 amino acids. Germline V CDR1 and CDR2: LNHDA, SQIVND (reference sequence). DNA for the CDR3: TGTGCCAGTAGAAGGGACTTTGTCACCGGGGAGCTGTTTTTT. Translation gives CASRRDFVTGELFF.

The CDR3 is CASSFGTGRAGELFF. DNA for the CDR3: TGTGCCAGCAGCTTCGGGACAGGGAGGGCCGGGGAGCTGTTTTTT. The rearrangement links TRBV7-8 to TRBJ2-2; 9 bases match TRBD1. Unmatched junction bases numbered 5, after V lost 3 bases and J lost 6 bases. CDR3 length: 15 residues. From germline, CDR1 is SGHVS and CDR2 FQNEAQ. The full variable domain, in which reference TRBV7-8 and TRBJ2-2 provide the parts outside the CDR3, is GAGVSQSPRYKVAKRGQDVALRCDPISGHVSLFWYQQALGQGPEFLTYFQNEAQLDKSGLPSDRFFAERPEGSVSTLKIQRTQQEDSAVYLCASSFGTGRAGELFFGEGSRLTVL.

The chain combines TRBV2 with TRBJ2-2; 13 bases are shared with TRBD2. Germline CDR1 SNHLY, CDR2 FYNNEI. CDR3 length: 16 amino acids. With V trimmed by 8 bases and J by 7 bases, 10 bases remained unmatched. The chain's CDR3 is CASGGLAGALHGELFF. CDR3 bases: TGTGCCAGCGGTGGACTAGCGGGAGCGCTCCACGGGGAGCTGTTTTTT.

The table lists this clone with a few counts. CDR3 nucleotides: TGCGCCAGCAGTGAGACTTTCAATCAGCCCCAGCATTTT. Protein product: CASSETFNQPQHF. The V gene is TRBV10-2, the J gene TRBJ1-5, with unresolved D. This CDR3 has 13 amino acids. Trimming shortened V by 2 bases and J by 3 bases, and 5 bases separated the two germline ends. Looked up from germline, CDR1 is WSHSY and CDR2 is SAAADI.

This chain connects TRBV13 to TRBJ2-1; TRBD1 matches 7 bases. Germline V lookup: CDR1 PRHDT, CDR2 FYEKMQ (reference sequence). This CDR3 region has 14 residues. V lost 4 bases, J lost 5 bases, and 5 bases stayed unmatched. As DNA, the CDR3 is TGTGCCAGCAGCTCATACAGGGGACACAATGAGCAGTTCTTC. This codes for CASSSYRGHNEQFF.

The chain employs TRBV5-4 and TRBJ2-7; 9 bases line up with TRBD2. This CDR3 has 14 amino acids. The junction had 8 bases not matched to a gene; V was cut back by 4 bases and J by 6 bases. CDR1 SGHNT and CDR2 YYREEE come from the germline V gene (reference sequence). The CDR3 spells CASSKTSGSGEQYF. The DNA for the CDR3 is TGTGCCAGCAGCAAGACTAGCGGCTCAGGCGAGCAGTACTTC.

This clone was detected only a few times. V and J are TRBV9 and TRBJ2-1; possible D gene TRBD2, 6 bases. Between the trimmed V and J ends, which lost 0 bases and 3 bases, there was a span of 10 bases. Germline V gene sequence: CDR1 SGDLS, CDR2 YYNGEE. The CDR3 totals 15 residues. The chain's CDR3 is CASSVEGGNYNEQFF. The DNA of the CDR3 is TGTGCCAGCAGCGTAGAGGGCGGGAACTACAATGAGCAGTTCTTC.

V is TRBV2 and J is TRBJ2-7; possible D gene TRBD1, 5 bases. Germline V lookup: CDR1 SNHLY, CDR2 FYNNEI. The ends were cut back, 5 bases at V and 2 bases at J, with 13 bases in the middle. The CDR3 is made up of 14 amino acids. The CDR3 is CASSLPGRAYEQYF. The CDR3 DNA sequence: TGTGCCAGCAGTCTTCCGGGCAGGGCCTACGAGCAGTACTTC.

V and J are TRBV13 and TRBJ2-4; 7 nucleotides align to TRBD2. With V trimmed by 5 bases and J by 2 bases, 9 bases remained unmatched. The V gene's germline CDR1 is PRHDT and CDR2 FYEKMQ (reference sequence). The CDR3 runs 16 residues. CDR3 loop: CASSKGKRGSKNIQYF. CDR3 DNA: TGTGCCAGCAGCAAGGGGAAGCGGGGATCCAAAAACATTCAGTACTTC. Combining the CDR3 with reference TRBV13 and TRBJ2-4 gives the whole variable domain AAGVIQSPRHLIKEKRETATLKCYPIPRHDTVYWYQQGPGQDPQFLISFYEKMQSDKGSIPDRFSAQQFSDYHSELNMSSLELGDSALYFCASSKGKRGSKNIQYFGAGTRLSVL.

The CDR3 DNA sequence: TGTGCCAGCAGTTCTGTTAAGGCCAGGGGGCGACCTGAGGAACACACAGATACGCAGTATTTT. As protein: CASSSVKARGRPEEHTDTQYF. V usage is TRBV27 and J usage is TRBJ2-3; 8 bases align to TRBD1. This CDR3 is built from 21 residues. Germline CDR1 reads MNHEY; CDR2 reads SMNVEV (reference sequence). Trimming removed 4 bases from V and 2 bases from J; junction bases left unmatched: 23.

V gene TRBV27 combines with J gene TRBJ2-7, with TRBD2 matching 9 bases. Germline V CDR1 and CDR2: MNHEY, SMNVEV (reference sequence). The CDR3 is made up of 15 amino acids. The V gene end was trimmed by 5 bases and the J gene end by 7 bases; junction bases not matched to a gene: 12. The DNA of the CDR3 is TGTGCCAGCAGTCCTCAAGCGGGAGGTTCTGGTGAGCAGTACTTC. This encodes CASSPQAGGSGEQYF.

The chain recombines TRBV9 with TRBJ1-2, with a tentative D call TRBD1 (5 bases). The germline V gene has CDR1 SGDLS and CDR2 YYNGEE. Trimming pared 5 bases from V and 7 bases from J, leaving 15 bases between. The CDR3 is made up of 13 amino acids. CDR3 protein: CASRKGEGSGYTF. The DNA for the CDR3 is TGTGCCAGCAGGAAAGGGGAGGGATCTGGCTACACCTTC.

The chain joins TRBV7-9 to TRBJ2-1, with a weak D call TRBD2 (5 bases). Germline CDR1 reads SEHNR; CDR2 reads FQNEAQ (reference sequence). This CDR3 spans 18 amino acids. V dropped 5 bases and J dropped 4 bases, with 24 bases sitting between them. CDR3 nucleotides: TGTGCCAGCAGCCCGCGGAAAAGCGGACCCTGGGAATACAATGAGCAGTTCTTC. Translated, it gives CASSPRKSGPWEYNEQFF.

This chain uses TRBV27 with TRBJ2-5; a weak D match, TRBD2 (5 bases). Trimming took off 3 bases at V and 5 bases at J, with 13 bases between the two ends. Germline V gives CDR1 MNHEY, CDR2 SMNVEV (reference sequence). CDR3 length equals 14 residues. The CDR3 bases are TGTGCCAGCAGTTTCCGGGCTAGCCAGGAGACCCAGTACTTC. Its protein product is CASSFRASQETQYF.